The 19 T cell receptor beta chains presented below share a single source sample, sequenced in a study of shared clonotypes between healthy human individuals. Data came from immunoSEQ multiplex PCR; TCRdb stores just in-frame clones and leaves some out. The sample consists of roughly 2 million clones, around 95% of them appearing once. The sample comprised naive CD4+ T cells sorted from blood. As to subset: CD45RA+ positively selected. The receptor source for this set is a man aged 18 to 29 in good health.

The J gene is TRBJ2-7, the V gene TRBV2; possible D gene TRBD2, 7 bases. The germline V gene encodes CDR1 SNHLY and CDR2 FYNNEI. The CDR3 is 15 amino acids. Trimming left V 1 base short and J 3 bases short, with 13 bases between. CDR3 loop: CASSEEQGLFYEQYF. CDR3 bases: TGTGCCAGCAGTGAAGAACAGGGACTATTCTACGAGCAGTACTTC.

This chain joins TRBV2 and TRBJ1-1, with TRBD1 matching 7 bases. Unmatched junction bases numbered 6, after V lost 2 bases and J lost 0 bases. Germline CDR1 reads SNHLY; CDR2 reads FYNNEI. The CDR3 is made up of 16 amino acids. The CDR3 reads CASSERGRRMNTEAFF. For the CDR3, the DNA is TGTGCCAGCAGTGAAAGGGGGCGCCGGATGAACACTGAAGCTTTCTTT. Drawing the rest from reference TRBV2 and TRBJ1-1, the complete variable domain is EPEVTQTPSHQVTQMGQEVILRCVPISNHLYFYWYRQILGQKVEFLVSFYNNEISEKSEIFDDQFSVERPDGSNFTLKIRSTKLEDSAMYFCASSERGRRMNTEAFFGQGTRLTVV.

The chain uses TRBV18 and TRBJ2-1, with TRBD2 identical over 11 bases. This CDR3 spans 14 amino acids. The ends lost 3 bases at V and 7 bases at J; junction bases unmatched: 2. The V gene's germline CDR1 is KGHSH and CDR2 LQKENI. This CDR3 is CASSPTSGVNEQFF. CDR3 nucleotide sequence: TGTGCCAGCTCACCGACTAGCGGGGTGAATGAGCAGTTCTTC.

The chain is built from TRBV5-4 and TRBJ2-5; tentatively, D is TRBD2 (8 bases). V lost 4 bases, J lost 2 bases, and 21 bases lay in between. Germline V lookup: CDR1 SGHNT, CDR2 YYREEE (reference sequence). This CDR3 is built from 17 residues. The CDR3 spells CASSRGGGGSVQETQYF. The CDR3 bases are TGTGCCAGCAGCCGAGGGGGCGGGGGGTCTGTTCAAGAGACCCAGTACTTC.

The CDR3 region has the DNA TGTGCCAGCAGTTATCTGGGGTACACCGGGGAGCTGTTTTTT. The encoded protein is CASSYLGYTGELFF. The chain couples TRBV6-6 to TRBJ2-2, with D hard to call. Deletions cut 3 bases from V and 3 bases from J, with 8 bases between. The CDR3 length is 14 residues. Germline loops: CDR1 MNHNY, CDR2 SVGAGI (reference sequence).

The chain links TRBV10-3 to TRBJ2-1; possible D gene TRBD1, 6 bases. The CDR3 is 13 amino acids. CDR1 is ENHRY, CDR2 SYGVKD, per germline. Trimming pared 7 bases from V and 5 bases from J, leaving 12 bases between. This chain's CDR3 is CAITDSWDNEQFF. The CDR3 bases are TGTGCCATCACGGACAGTTGGGACAATGAGCAGTTCTTC.

This chain joins TRBV5-1 and TRBJ2-2; tentatively, D is TRBD1 (5 bases). CDR1 and CDR2 from the germline V gene are SGHRS and YFSETQ. V lost 0 bases and J 1 base, leaving 10 bases between the germline ends. CDR3 length: 16 residues. CDR3 amino acids: CASSLGGSMNTGELFF. The CDR3 DNA follows: TGCGCCAGCAGCTTGGGGGGCTCCATGAACACCGGGGAGCTGTTTTTT.

The chain links TRBV5-1 to TRBJ2-3, with 7 bases aligning to TRBD2. CDR1 and CDR2 from the germline V gene are SGHRS and YFSETQ. CDR3 length: 14 residues. Trimming removed 4 bases from V and 5 bases from J; junction bases left unmatched: 7. The DNA of the CDR3 is TGCGCCAGCAGCACCGGGGCGGGGGTAGATACGCAGTATTTT. As protein: CASSTGAGVDTQYF.

V gene TRBV18 combines with J gene TRBJ2-3; 8 bases are a match to TRBD2. Germline V gene data show CDR1 as KGHSH and CDR2 as LQKENI. V was clipped by 2 bases and J by 2 bases; unmatched bases: 6. The CDR3 consists of 16 residues. CDR3: CASSPKAGGNTDTQYF. The DNA of the CDR3 is TGTGCCAGCTCACCAAAGGCGGGGGGCAACACAGATACGCAGTATTTT. The full variable domain, in which reference TRBV18 and TRBJ2-3 provide the parts outside the CDR3, is NAGVMQNPRHLVRRRGQEARLRCSPMKGHSHVYWYRQLPEEGLKFMVYLQKENIIDESGMPKERFSAEFPKEGPSILRIQQVVRGDSAAYFCASSPKAGGNTDTQYFGPGTRLTVL.

The J gene is TRBJ2-7, the V gene TRBV10-1; 7 bases are shared with TRBD1. The V segment lost 4 bases and the J segment 1 base; nucleotides outside the gene matches: 7. Germline V lookup: CDR1 WNHNN, CDR2 SYGVQD (reference sequence). This CDR3 region has 15 residues. The CDR3 DNA reads TGCGCCAGCAGTGCTGGACAGGAGACTTCCTACGAGCAGTACTTC. Amino acid sequence: CASSAGQETSYEQYF.

The chain uses TRBV30 and TRBJ1-1; D remains unclear. The length of the CDR3 is 12 residues. Germline V gene sequence: CDR1 GTSNPN, CDR2 SVGIG (reference sequence). V shed 0 bases and J shed 3 bases, with 5 bases lying between them. CDR3 sequence (DNA): TGTGCCTGGAGTGTTAGTCACACTGAAGCTTTCTTT. Its protein is CAWSVSHTEAFF.

Worth noting for this clone: This CDR3 is also generated by other DNA sequences in the sample. The chain has TRBV28 and TRBJ1-6, with 9 bases aligning to TRBD1. The CDR3 consists of 15 residues. Losses at the gene ends were 4 bases for V and 6 bases for J; bases not matched to a gene: 4. Germline V gene sequence: CDR1 MDHEN, CDR2 SYDVKM. In DNA, the CDR3 is TGTGCCAGCAGTTCACAGGGGGCGGGTAATTCACCCCTCCACTTT. Amino acid sequence: CASSSQGAGNSPLHF.

J is TRBJ1-6 and V is TRBV11-2; D gene uncertain. V was shortened by 5 bases and J by 0 bases, with 14 bases between the two germline ends. CDR3 length: 17 residues. The germline CDR1 and CDR2 sequences are SGHAT and FQNNGV. The CDR3 here is CASSPRIHRSYNSPLHF. The DNA of the CDR3 is TGTGCCAGCAGCCCCCGTATTCACCGCTCCTATAATTCACCCCTCCACTTT.

The chain combines TRBV19 with TRBJ1-2, with a tentative D call TRBD1 (5 bases). CDR3 length: 14 amino acids. Trimming took off 6 bases at V and 3 bases at J, with 14 bases between the two ends. In germline, CDR1 is LNHDA, CDR2 SQIVND (reference sequence). The CDR3 bases are TGTGCCAGTAGGGGGACGCCAAATGACTATGGCTACACCTTC. Translating it yields CASRGTPNDYGYTF.

V is TRBV29-1 and J is TRBJ2-5, with 11 nucleotides matching TRBD1. J gave up 5 bases and V 7 bases, and 9 bases lay outside the gene matches. Germline CDR1 reads SQVTM; CDR2 reads ANQGSEA. CDR3 length: 14 residues. DNA of the CDR3: TGCAGCGGGACAGGGGGCGTCATTAGGGAGACCCAGTACTTC. Protein: CSGTGGVIRETQYF.

The chain carries TRBV6-5 and TRBJ2-7; 9 nucleotides agree with TRBD1. CDR1 is MNHEY and CDR2 is SVGAGI in the germline V gene. J gave up 3 bases and V 10 bases, and 4 bases lay outside the gene matches. The CDR3 covers 12 residues. The CDR3 region has the DNA TGTGCCACCCGGGACAGGGTCTACGAGCAGTACTTC. The encoded protein is CATRDRVYEQYF.

The chain employs TRBV5-6 and TRBJ2-7; D unresolved. V lost 4 bases, J lost 5 bases, and 13 bases lay in between. This CDR3 region has 13 residues. Germline V lookup: CDR1 SGHDT, CDR2 YYEEEE. CDR3 residues: CASSPLIPHEQYF. CDR3 sequence (DNA): TGTGCCAGCAGCCCCCTGATACCCCACGAGCAGTACTTC.

With regard to this clone: Additional DNA sequences in this sample encode the identical CDR3. The J gene is TRBJ2-2, the V gene TRBV30; 11 bases are shared with TRBD2. Losses at the gene ends were 3 bases for V and 4 bases for J; bases not matched to a gene: 1. CDR1 and CDR2 (germline): GTSNPN, SVGIG (reference sequence). The CDR3 totals 14 residues. The CDR3 bases are TGTGCCTGGAGAGGACTAGCGGGCACCGGGGAGCTGTTTTTT. Residues: CAWRGLAGTGELFF.

V gene TRBV28 combines with J gene TRBJ1-2, with a weak D call TRBD1 (5 bases). There are 12 residues in the CDR3. CDR1 MDHEN and CDR2 SYDVKM come from the germline V gene. With 5 bases removed from V and 9 bases from J, the gap between germline ends came to 13 bases. CDR3: CASSPRGGSYTF. CDR3 DNA sequence: TGTGCCAGCAGTCCCCGGGGGGGGAGCTACACCTTC.